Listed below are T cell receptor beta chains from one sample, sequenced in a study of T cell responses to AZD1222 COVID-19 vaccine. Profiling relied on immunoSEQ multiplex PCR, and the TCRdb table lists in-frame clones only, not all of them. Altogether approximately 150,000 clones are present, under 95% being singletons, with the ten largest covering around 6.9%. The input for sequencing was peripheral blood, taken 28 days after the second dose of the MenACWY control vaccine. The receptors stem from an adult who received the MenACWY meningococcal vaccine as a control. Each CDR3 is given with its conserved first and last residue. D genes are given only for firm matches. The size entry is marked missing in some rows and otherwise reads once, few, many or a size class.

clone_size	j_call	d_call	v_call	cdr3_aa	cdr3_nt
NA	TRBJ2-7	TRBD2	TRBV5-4	CASSYHRTSGGADLHEQYF	TGTGCCAGCAGCTACCACAGGACTAGCGGGGGGGCCGATCTCCACGAGCAGTACTTC
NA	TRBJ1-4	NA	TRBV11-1	CASSEIAPGRIEKLFF	TGTGCCAGCAGCGAGATAGCACCGGGACGGATTGAAAAACTGTTTTTT
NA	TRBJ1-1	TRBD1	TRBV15	CATSREIQGAEAFF	TGTGCCACCAGCAGAGAAATACAGGGGGCTGAAGCTTTCTTT
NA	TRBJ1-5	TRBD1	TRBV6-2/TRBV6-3	CASSPTGVGSNQPQHF	TGTGCCAGCAGTCCGACAGGGGTTGGTAGCAATCAGCCCCAGCATTTT
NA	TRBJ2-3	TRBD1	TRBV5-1	CASSPGQGSPDTQYF	TGCGCCAGCAGCCCCGGACAGGGGTCACCAGATACGCAGTATTTT
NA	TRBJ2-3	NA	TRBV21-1	CASSEGPPGLAGGTLSADTQYF	TGTGCCAGCAGCGAGGGGCCGCCGGGACTAGCGGGAGGCACCCTTAGCGCAGATACGCAGTATTTT
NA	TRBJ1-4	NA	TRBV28	CASRYRNEKLFF	TGTGCCAGCAGGTACAGGAATGAAAAACTGTTTTTT
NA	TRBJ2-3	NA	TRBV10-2	CASSSGPGASTDTQYF	TGCGCCAGCAGCTCCGGCCCAGGTGCTAGCACAGATACGCAGTATTTT
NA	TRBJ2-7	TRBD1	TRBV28	CASRTGTGTYEQYF	TGTGCCAGCAGAACCGGGACAGGGACCTACGAGCAGTACTTC
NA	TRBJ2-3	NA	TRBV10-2	CASSEPRASSKDTQYF	TGCGCCAGCAGTGAGCCACGGGCCAGTAGTAAAGATACGCAGTATTTT
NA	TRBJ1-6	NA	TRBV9	CASSEVSSYSPLHF	TGTGCCAGCAGCGAGGTTTCGAGTTATTCACCCCTCCACTTT
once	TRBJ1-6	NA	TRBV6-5	CASSYGNVDSPLHF	TGTGCCAGCAGTTACGGCAATGTGGATTCACCCCTCCACTTT
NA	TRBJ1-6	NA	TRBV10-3	CAISEGQGKDSPLHF	TGTGCCATCAGTGAGGGGCAAGGGAAGGATTCACCCCTCCACTTT
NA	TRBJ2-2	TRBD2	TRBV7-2	CASSLRGGRAGELFF	TGTGCCAGCAGCTTACGGGGGGGGCGGGCCGGGGAGCTGTTTTTT